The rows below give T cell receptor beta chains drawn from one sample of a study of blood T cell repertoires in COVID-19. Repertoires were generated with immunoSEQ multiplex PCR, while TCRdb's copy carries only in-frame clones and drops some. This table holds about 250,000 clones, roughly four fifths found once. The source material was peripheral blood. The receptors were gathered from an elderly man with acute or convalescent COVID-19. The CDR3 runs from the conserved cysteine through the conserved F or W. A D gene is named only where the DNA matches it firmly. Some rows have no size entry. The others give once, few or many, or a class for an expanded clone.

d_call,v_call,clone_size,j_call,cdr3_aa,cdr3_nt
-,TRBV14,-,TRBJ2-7,CASSQAIPGDSYEQYF,TGTGCCAGCAGCCAAGCCATACCGGGGGACTCCTACGAGCAGTACTTC
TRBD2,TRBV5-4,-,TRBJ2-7,CASSLGTSGGFYEQYF,TGTGCCAGCAGCTTGGGAACTAGCGGGGGTTTCTACGAGCAGTACTTC
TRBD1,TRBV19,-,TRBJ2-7,CASGQGDSYEQYF,TGTGCCAGCGGACAGGGGGACTCCTACGAGCAGTACTTC
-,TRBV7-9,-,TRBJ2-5,CASSYRGYKQETQYF,TGTGCCAGCAGCTACCGGGGATATAAACAAGAGACCCAGTACTTC
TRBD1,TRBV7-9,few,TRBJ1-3,CASRPGTGTGNTIYF,TGTGCCAGCAGACCCGGGACAGGGACAGGAAACACCATATATTTT
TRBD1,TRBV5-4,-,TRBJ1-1,CASSRGQKDTEAFF,TGTGCCAGCAGCCGGGGACAGAAAGACACTGAAGCTTTCTTT
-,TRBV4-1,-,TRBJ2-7,CATFPTASYEQYF,TGCGCCACCTTCCCGACTGCCTCCTACGAGCAGTACTTC
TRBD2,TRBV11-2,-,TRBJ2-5,CASSFSPGLAGVQETQYF,TGTGCCAGCAGCTTCTCGCCGGGACTAGCGGGAGTACAAGAGACCCAGTACTTC
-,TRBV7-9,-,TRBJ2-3,CASSPTGTNADTQYF,TGTGCCAGCAGCCCAACAGGAACTAATGCAGATACGCAGTATTTT
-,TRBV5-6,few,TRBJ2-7,CASSQDSSYEQYF,TGTGCCAGCAGCCAGGACAGCAGCTACGAGCAGTACTTC
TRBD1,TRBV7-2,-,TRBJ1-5,CASSSTGGNQPQHF,TGTGCCAGCAGCTCGACAGGGGGCAATCAGCCCCAGCATTTT
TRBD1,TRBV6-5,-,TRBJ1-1,CASSYSYRGLNTEAFF,TGTGCCAGCAGTTACTCTTACAGGGGGCTGAACACTGAAGCTTTCTTT
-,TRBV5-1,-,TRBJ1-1,CASRTGPNTEAFF,TGCGCCAGCAGGACAGGTCCGAACACTGAAGCTTTCTTT
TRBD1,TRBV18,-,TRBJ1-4,CASSSNRGPNEKLFF,TGTGCCAGCTCATCCAACAGGGGGCCTAATGAAAAACTGTTTTTT
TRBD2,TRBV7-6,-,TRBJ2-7,CASSSGTSGGAGPYEQYF,TGTGCCAGCAGCTCCGGGACTAGCGGGGGGGCCGGTCCTTACGAGCAGTACTTC
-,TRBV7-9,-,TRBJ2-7,CASSLGLGYEQYF,TGTGCCAGCAGCTTAGGACTAGGCTACGAGCAGTACTTC
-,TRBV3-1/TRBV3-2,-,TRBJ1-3,CASSPSGNTIYF,TGTGCCAGCAGTCCCTCGGGAAACACCATATATTTT
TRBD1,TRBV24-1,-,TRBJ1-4,CATSDLRMGRGIEVNEKLFF,TGTGCCACCAGTGATTTGCGGATGGGCAGGGGGATCGAGGTTAATGAAAAACTGTTTTTT
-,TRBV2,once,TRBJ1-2,CASSTGANYGYTF,TGTGCCAGCAGTACGGGTGCTAACTATGGCTACACCTTC
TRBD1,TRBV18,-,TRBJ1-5,CASSRGQNSNQPQHF,TGTGCCAGCTCACGGGGACAGAATAGCAATCAGCCCCAGCATTTT
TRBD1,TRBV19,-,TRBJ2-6,CASSTTGGSGANVLTF,TGTGCCAGTAGTACTACAGGGGGCTCTGGGGCCAACGTCCTGACTTTC
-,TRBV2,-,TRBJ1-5,CASGVQPQHF,TGTGCCAGCGGAGTTCAGCCCCAGCATTTT
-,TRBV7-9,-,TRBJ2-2,CASSPPGTGELFF,TGTGCCAGCAGCCCCCCGGGAACCGGGGAGCTGTTTTTT